The rows below give T cell receptor beta chains drawn from one sample of a study of T cells in localized non-small cell lung cancer. Sequenced by immunoSEQ multiplex PCR; TCRdb stores in-frame clones only, minus some. The repertoire includes 15,000 or so clones, roughly 85% of them detected once, and around 23% sits in the top ten. The starting material was peripheral blood, obtained before any cancer treatment. The receptor set was obtained from a male donor aged 60 or over with stage I lung adenocarcinoma. CDR3s include the opening cysteine and the closing phenylalanine or tryptophan. The order of the fields is clone size, V gene, D gene, J gene, CDR3 DNA, CDR3 protein. A D gene is named only where the DNA matches it firmly. Clone size is not always given. Where it is, it says once, few, many or a class for expanded clones.

clone_size: -; v_call: TRBV6-4; d_call: TRBD2; j_call: TRBJ2-3; cdr3_nt: TGTGCCAGCAGTGACGAGGGCGGGAGCAGCACAGATACGCAGTATTTT; cdr3_aa: CASSDEGGSSTDTQYF
clone_size: -; v_call: TRBV28; d_call: -; j_call: TRBJ1-1; cdr3_nt: TGTGCCAGCACCTTGTGGGGGTCTGAAGCTTTCTTT; cdr3_aa: CASTLWGSEAFF
clone_size: -; v_call: TRBV19; d_call: TRBD1; j_call: TRBJ1-1; cdr3_nt: TGTGCCAGTAGTATCTCGGACAGGGAGGACACTGAAGCTTTCTTT; cdr3_aa: CASSISDREDTEAFF
clone_size: once; v_call: TRBV6-5; d_call: TRBD1; j_call: TRBJ1-2; cdr3_nt: TGTGCCACCCGGGACAGTTTTAACTATGGCTACACCTTC; cdr3_aa: CATRDSFNYGYTF
clone_size: few; v_call: TRBV19; d_call: TRBD1; j_call: TRBJ1-3; cdr3_nt: TGTGCCAGTAGCCCGGGACAGGGAAACACCATATATTTT; cdr3_aa: CASSPGQGNTIYF
clone_size: -; v_call: TRBV4-3; d_call: TRBD2; j_call: TRBJ2-7; cdr3_nt: TGCGCCAGCAGCGACCGGGAGGGGGACGAGCAGTACTTC; cdr3_aa: CASSDREGDEQYF
clone_size: -; v_call: TRBV7-3; d_call: -; j_call: TRBJ2-1; cdr3_nt: TGTGCCGGTTGGAGGCCCCTACTCTTC; cdr3_aa: CAGWRPLLF
clone_size: -; v_call: TRBV6-5; d_call: TRBD1; j_call: TRBJ1-1; cdr3_nt: TGTGCCAGCAGTTACCAGGGGGCAGGAACTGAAGCTTTCTTT; cdr3_aa: CASSYQGAGTEAFF
clone_size: -; v_call: TRBV7-2; d_call: -; j_call: TRBJ2-2; cdr3_nt: TGTGCCAGCCGTCAGAGGACTGGGGGTGTCGGGGAGCTGTTTTTT; cdr3_aa: CASRQRTGGVGELFF
clone_size: -; v_call: TRBV6-1; d_call: -; j_call: TRBJ1-3; cdr3_nt: TGTGCCAGCAGTGAAGTCCATCTAGGAAGAAACACCATATATTTT; cdr3_aa: CASSEVHLGRNTIYF
clone_size: -; v_call: TRBV7-2; d_call: TRBD1; j_call: TRBJ1-4; cdr3_nt: TGTGCCAGCAGCCGGGGAGGGGGCGGTGAAAAACTGTTTTTT; cdr3_aa: CASSRGGGGEKLFF
clone_size: -; v_call: TRBV10-3; d_call: -; j_call: TRBJ2-3; cdr3_nt: TGTGCCATCAAATCCCGTCAACGGGGATCCACAGATACGCAGTATTTT; cdr3_aa: CAIKSRQRGSTDTQYF
clone_size: -; v_call: TRBV5-5; d_call: -; j_call: TRBJ1-4; cdr3_nt: TGTGCCAGCAGCTTTGGGGGAGAGGAAAAACTGTTTTTT; cdr3_aa: CASSFGGEEKLFF
clone_size: -; v_call: TRBV12-1; d_call: -; j_call: TRBJ2-3; cdr3_nt: TGTGCCAGCAGCTCCACAGATACGCAGTATTTT; cdr3_aa: CASSSTDTQYF
clone_size: -; v_call: TRBV5-1; d_call: -; j_call: TRBJ2-3; cdr3_nt: TGCGCCAGCATGGAACCAGGAGATACGCAGTATTTT; cdr3_aa: CASMEPGDTQYF
clone_size: -; v_call: TRBV10-3; d_call: TRBD2; j_call: TRBJ2-1; cdr3_nt: TGTGCCATCAGTGGGAATAGCGGGGGGGCTTACGTCTACAATGAGCAGTTCTTC; cdr3_aa: CAISGNSGGAYVYNEQFF
clone_size: -; v_call: TRBV6-5; d_call: TRBD1; j_call: TRBJ1-5; cdr3_nt: TGTGCCAGCAGCGGGGACAGTAGCAATCAGCCCCAGCATTTT; cdr3_aa: CASSGDSSNQPQHF
clone_size: few; v_call: TRBV11-2; d_call: -; j_call: TRBJ2-1; cdr3_nt: TGTGCCAGCAGCTTATACGGGATTGGGAACAATGAGCAGTTCTTC; cdr3_aa: CASSLYGIGNNEQFF
clone_size: -; v_call: TRBV6-6; d_call: TRBD1; j_call: TRBJ1-4; cdr3_nt: TGTGCCAGCAGATTACGGGACAGGGGGCGGAGTGAAAAACTGTTTTTT; cdr3_aa: CASRLRDRGRSEKLFF
clone_size: -; v_call: TRBV7-2; d_call: TRBD2; j_call: TRBJ2-7; cdr3_nt: TGTGCCAGCAGCTTAGCCTCGACGGGGGGTAGCGAGCAGTACTTC; cdr3_aa: CASSLASTGGSEQYF
clone_size: once; v_call: TRBV7-9; d_call: -; j_call: TRBJ2-3; cdr3_nt: TGTGCCAGCAGCTTTGGGGGTTCCGCCACAGATACGCAGTATTTT; cdr3_aa: CASSFGGSATDTQYF
clone_size: few; v_call: TRBV7-8; d_call: TRBD2; j_call: TRBJ2-1; cdr3_nt: TGTGCCAGCAGCTTAAAACTAGCGGGGGGCCAAAACAATGAGCAGTTCTTC; cdr3_aa: CASSLKLAGGQNNEQFF
clone_size: -; v_call: TRBV9; d_call: -; j_call: TRBJ1-2; cdr3_nt: TGTGCCAGCAGCGGAGGAGGCTACACCTTC; cdr3_aa: CASSGGGYTF
clone_size: -; v_call: TRBV18; d_call: TRBD2; j_call: TRBJ2-2; cdr3_nt: TGTGCCAGCTCACCACCGACTAGCGGGGCCTCCAACACCGGGGAGCTGTTTTTT; cdr3_aa: CASSPPTSGASNTGELFF
clone_size: -; v_call: TRBV6-1; d_call: -; j_call: TRBJ2-5; cdr3_nt: TGTGCCAGCGGGGGAGCGGAAGAGACCCAGTACTTC; cdr3_aa: CASGGAEETQYF
clone_size: few; v_call: TRBV7-9; d_call: TRBD1; j_call: TRBJ1-1; cdr3_nt: TGTGCCAGCAGCTTGTCGGACAGGCCGAACACTGAAGCTTTCTTT; cdr3_aa: CASSLSDRPNTEAFF